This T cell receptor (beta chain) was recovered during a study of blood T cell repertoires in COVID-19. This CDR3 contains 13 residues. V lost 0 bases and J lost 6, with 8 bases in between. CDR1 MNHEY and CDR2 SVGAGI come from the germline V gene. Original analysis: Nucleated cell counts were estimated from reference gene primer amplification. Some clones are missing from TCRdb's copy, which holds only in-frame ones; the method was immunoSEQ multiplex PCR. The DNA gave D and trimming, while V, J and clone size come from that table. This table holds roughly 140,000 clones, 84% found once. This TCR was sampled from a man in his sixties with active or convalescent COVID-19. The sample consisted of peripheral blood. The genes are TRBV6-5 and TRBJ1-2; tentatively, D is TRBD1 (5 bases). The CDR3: CASSYSRVDGYTF. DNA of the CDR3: TGTGCCAGCAGTTACTCCAGGGTTGATGGCTACACCTTC.